The 5 T cell receptor beta chains listed next were all sequenced from one sample in a study of blood T cells in healthy people across ages. A second 7 to 11 cycle PCR used barcoded and J-beta primers. TCRdb passed the 5' RACE reads through MiXCR, listing each CDR3 protein once. The sample holds about 1.6 million distinct CDR3 sequences; approximately 32% are singletons and the top ten take about 11%. Source material: blood. The receptors stem from a woman aged 25 to 39 in good health.

This clonotype was observed a few times. The V and J genes are TRBV20-1 and TRBJ2-1, with D possibly matching TRBD1 (6 bases). This CDR3 spans 13 amino acids. V dropped 0 bases and J dropped 11 bases, with 14 bases sitting between them. In germline, CDR1 is DFQATT, CDR2 SNEGSKA (reference sequence). The CDR3 bases are TGCAGTGCTAGAGATAGGACAGTTGGAAAGCAGTTCTTC. Its protein product is CSARDRTVGKQFF.

The sample holds a few counts of this clonotype. The rearrangement uses TRBV5-1 and TRBJ2-1, with TRBD2 matching over 7 bases. Germline loops: CDR1 SGHRS, CDR2 YFSETQ. V lost 0 bases, J lost 5 bases, and 5 bases stayed unmatched. The CDR3 totals 15 residues. Here the CDR3 DNA reads TGCGCCAGCAGCTTGGCCAGCGGGGACCACAATGAGCAGTTCTTC. Translated, it gives CASSLASGDHNEQFF. The entire variable domain, with the rest obtained from reference TRBV5-1 and TRBJ2-1, is as follows: KAGVTQTPRYLIKTRGQQVTLSCSPISGHRSVSWYQQTPGQGLQFLFEYFSETQRNKGNFPGRFSGRQFSNSRSEMNVSTLELGDSALYLCASSLASGDHNEQFFGPGTRLTVL.

This chain connects TRBV5-1 to TRBJ2-1; TRBD1 might be the D (6 bases). CDR1 is SGHRS, CDR2 YFSETQ, per germline. V lost 4 bases, J lost 8 bases, and 19 bases lay in between. The CDR3 runs 15 residues. The DNA of the CDR3 is TGCGCCAGCAGCGCACAGGGTAGGGGGTGGGATGAGCAGTTCTTC. Its protein is CASSAQGRGWDEQFF.

The genes are TRBV21-1 and TRBJ2-6; the tabulated D call, TRBD1, remains unverified against the DNA. TRBV21-1 is listed as a pseudogene. This CDR3 region has 18 residues. The CDR3 here is CASSQTGQVLSGANVLTF. The CDR3 DNA sequence: TGTGCCAGCAGCCAGACGGGACAGGTTTTATCTGGGGCCAACGTCCTGACTTTC.

This clonotype was detected once. Relative to the germline gene, one junction end is altered; a read error may explain this. V usage is TRBV20-1 and J usage is TRBJ1-4; 9 bases line up with TRBD1. The CDR3 extends over 13 amino acids. From germline, CDR1 is DFQATT and CDR2 SNEGSKA (reference sequence). The CDR3 is CSAIGQGHEKPFF. The CDR3 DNA reads as TGCAGTGCAATCGGACAGGGGCATGAAAAACCGTTTTTT.